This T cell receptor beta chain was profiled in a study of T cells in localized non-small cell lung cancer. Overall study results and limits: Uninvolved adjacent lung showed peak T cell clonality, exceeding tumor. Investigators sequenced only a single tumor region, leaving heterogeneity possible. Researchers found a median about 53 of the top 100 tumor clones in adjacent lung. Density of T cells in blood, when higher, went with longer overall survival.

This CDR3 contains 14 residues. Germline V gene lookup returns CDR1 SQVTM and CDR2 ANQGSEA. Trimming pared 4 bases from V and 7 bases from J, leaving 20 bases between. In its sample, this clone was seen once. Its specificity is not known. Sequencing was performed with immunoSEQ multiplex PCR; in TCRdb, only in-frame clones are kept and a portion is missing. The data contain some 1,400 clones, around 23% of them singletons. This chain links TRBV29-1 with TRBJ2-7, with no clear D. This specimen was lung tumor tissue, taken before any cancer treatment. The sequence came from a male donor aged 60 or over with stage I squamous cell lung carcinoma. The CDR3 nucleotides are TGCAGCGTTGCGGGTGAATGGTTCCCCTGGGAGCAGTACTTC. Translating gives CSVAGEWFPWEQYF.